This entry is about one T cell receptor (beta chain). What it recognizes is unknown. The sample belongs to a study of OX40 agonist ivuxolimab in advanced cancers. Study as a whole: Partial responses were achieved by three patients, of whom one had hepatocellular carcinoma and two had cutaneous melanoma.

Patients were excluded for autoimmune disease history or systemic immunosuppression. Study-level points and caveats: By week 6 at 0.1 to 3.0 mg/kg, blood CD4+ and CD8+ T cells had expanded clonally. CD8+ T cells averaged more expanded clones than CD4+.

The protocol was immunoSEQ multiplex PCR, while the TCRdb copy is restricted to in-frame clones and leaves out a portion. The sample consists of 60,000 to 65,000 clones, roughly four fifths of them appearing once. The germline V gene has CDR1 MNHEY and CDR2 SVGAGI. This CDR3 comprises 16 residues. V lost 0 bases and J 5 bases, leaving 16 bases between the germline ends. The chain couples TRBV6-5 to TRBJ1-1; D unresolved. Specimen: CD4+ or CD8+ T cells sorted from blood, collected in a trial of the OX40 agonist ivuxolimab. The TCR comes from an adult with an advanced solid tumor such as melanoma, head and neck, liver or kidney cancer. This CDR3 reads CASSYSSGEVGTEAFF. The CDR3 DNA follows: TGTGCCAGCAGTTACTCGAGCGGAGAAGTAGGGACTGAAGCTTTCTTT.